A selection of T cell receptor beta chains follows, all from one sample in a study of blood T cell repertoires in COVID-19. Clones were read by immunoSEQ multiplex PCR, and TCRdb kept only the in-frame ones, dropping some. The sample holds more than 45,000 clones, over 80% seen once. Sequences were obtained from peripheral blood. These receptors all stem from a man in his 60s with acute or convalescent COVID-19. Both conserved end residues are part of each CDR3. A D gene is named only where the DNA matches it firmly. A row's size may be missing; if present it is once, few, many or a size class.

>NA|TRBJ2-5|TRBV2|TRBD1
CASSRPGQGEGETQYF
TGTGCCAGCAGTAGGCCGGGACAGGGAGAGGGGGAGACCCAGTACTTC
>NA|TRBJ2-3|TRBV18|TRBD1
CASSRDRPVTDTQYF
TGTGCCAGCTCGCGGGACAGGCCGGTCACAGATACGCAGTATTTT
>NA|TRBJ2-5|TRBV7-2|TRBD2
CASSLGSGASGRETQYF
TGTGCCAGCAGCTTAGGCAGCGGGGCTAGCGGGAGAGAGACCCAGTACTTC
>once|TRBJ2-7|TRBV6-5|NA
CASRAYYEQYF
TGTGCCAGCAGAGCATACTACGAGCAGTACTTC
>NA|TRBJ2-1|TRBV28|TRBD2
CASSSPGLAGGNEQFF
TGTGCCAGCAGTTCCCCGGGACTAGCGGGAGGGAATGAGCAGTTCTTC
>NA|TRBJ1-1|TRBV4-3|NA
CASSQDFVNTEAFF
TGCGCCAGCAGCCAAGATTTCGTGAACACTGAAGCTTTCTTT
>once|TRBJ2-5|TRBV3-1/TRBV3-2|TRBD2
CASSQVGLAGEKVTQYF
TGTGCCAGCAGCCAAGTAGGACTAGCGGGAGAGAAGGTGACCCAGTACTTC
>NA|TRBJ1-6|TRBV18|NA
CASSPDPGGDSPLHF
TGTGCCAGCTCACCAGACCCAGGCGGGGATTCACCCCTCCACTTT
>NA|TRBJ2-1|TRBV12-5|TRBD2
CASGPRGGRLNEQFF
TGTGCTAGTGGTCCCCGGGGGGGACGGCTCAATGAGCAGTTCTTC
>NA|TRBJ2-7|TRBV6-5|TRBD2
CASSRGGALTYEQYF
TGTGCCAGCAGCCGGGGGGGGGCGCTGACCTACGAGCAGTACTTC
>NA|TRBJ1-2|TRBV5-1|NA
CASSLGPRSYGYTF
TGCGCCAGCAGCTTGGGTCCGAGGAGCTATGGCTACACCTTC
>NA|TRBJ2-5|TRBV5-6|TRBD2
CASSSGLDTETQYF
TGTGCCAGCAGCTCTGGACTAGATACCGAGACCCAGTACTTC
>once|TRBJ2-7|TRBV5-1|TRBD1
CASSSTGGGYEQYF
TGCGCCAGCAGCTCGACAGGGGGTGGGTACGAGCAGTACTTC
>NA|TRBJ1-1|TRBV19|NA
CASATGFPSEAFF
TGTGCCAGTGCCACAGGGTTCCCCTCTGAAGCTTTCTTT
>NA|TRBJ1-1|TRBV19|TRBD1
CASSGTGWTEAFF
TGTGCCAGTAGTGGGACAGGATGGACTGAAGCTTTCTTT
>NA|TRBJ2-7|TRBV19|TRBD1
CASSGQGHTGEQYF
TGTGCCAGTAGTGGACAGGGACACACGGGTGAGCAGTACTTC
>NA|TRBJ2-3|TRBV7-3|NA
CASSLGLGYSTDTQYF
TGTGCCAGCAGCTTAGGGCTCGGCTATAGCACAGATACGCAGTATTTT
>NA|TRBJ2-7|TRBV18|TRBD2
CASSPGTSGSRPEQYF
TGTGCCAGCTCACCAGGTACTAGCGGGAGCCGCCCCGAGCAGTACTTC
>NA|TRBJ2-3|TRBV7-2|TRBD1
CASSLRTGGTDTQYF
TGTGCCAGCAGCCTCCGGACAGGGGGCACAGATACGCAGTATTTT
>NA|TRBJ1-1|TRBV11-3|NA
CASSSTLYKGGVTEAFF
TGTGCCAGCAGCTCGACCCTTTATAAAGGAGGGGTGACTGAAGCTTTCTTT
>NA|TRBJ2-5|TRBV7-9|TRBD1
CASSYGQGYQETQYF
TGTGCCAGCAGCTATGGACAGGGGTACCAAGAGACCCAGTACTTC
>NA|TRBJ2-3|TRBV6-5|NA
CASSWLASTDTQYF
TGTGCCAGCAGTTGGCTAGCGAGCACAGATACGCAGTATTTT
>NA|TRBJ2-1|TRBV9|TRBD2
CASSGGPAGESSEQFF
TGTGCCAGCAGCGGGGGACCAGCGGGAGAATCCAGTGAGCAGTTCTTC
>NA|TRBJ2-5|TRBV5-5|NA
CASSSPGAQETQYF
TGTGCCAGCAGCTCGCCGGGAGCCCAAGAGACCCAGTACTTC
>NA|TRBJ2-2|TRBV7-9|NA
CASSLAGRNTGELFF
TGTGCCAGCAGCTTAGCGGGGAGAAACACCGGGGAGCTGTTTTTT